These T cell receptor beta chains were read from a single sample in a study of T-cell reconstitution after alpha-beta-depleted transplantation in children. TCRdb itself ran the PCR reads through MiXCR, one entry per CDR3 protein. The profile shows fewer than 95,000 distinct CDR3 sequences, 9% to 15% of them singletons. Specimen: PBMCs from the stem cell graft donor, collected from the stem cell graft. Receptor source: a human donor who donated a stem cell graft to a child with inherited bone marrow failure. CDR3s include the opening cysteine and the closing phenylalanine or tryptophan. The D gene is left open where the match is weak. Some rows have no size entry. The others give once, few or many, or a class for an expanded clone.

J: TRBJ2-5
D: NA
size: many
V: TRBV7-9
CDR3: CASSLLIGQETQYF
DNA: TGTGCCAGCAGCTTATTGATAGGACAAGAGACCCAGTACTTC

J: TRBJ1-2
D: TRBD1
size: many
V: TRBV7-2
CDR3: CASSLEGGFNYGYTF
DNA: TGTGCCAGCAGCTTAGAAGGGGGCTTTAACTATGGCTACACCTTC

J: TRBJ2-3
D: TRBD2
size: few
V: TRBV11-2
CDR3: CASSPRLAGDPDTQYF
DNA: TGTGCCAGCAGCCCGAGACTAGCGGGCGACCCAGATACGCAGTATTTT

J: TRBJ1-2
D: TRBD1
size: many
V: TRBV7-2
CDR3: CASPGQVSYGYTF
DNA: TGTGCCAGCCCCGGACAGGTGTCCTATGGCTACACCTTC

J: TRBJ2-7
D: TRBD1
size: many
V: TRBV12-3/TRBV12-4
CDR3: CASSLRRDRGDEQYF
DNA: TGTGCCAGCTCACTACGCCGGGACAGGGGGGACGAGCAGTACTTC

J: TRBJ2-2
D: NA
size: many
V: TRBV29-1
CDR3: CSVVVSNTGELFF
DNA: TGCAGCGTTGTGGTCTCGAACACCGGGGAGCTGTTTTTT

J: TRBJ1-2
D: NA
size: many
V: TRBV10-3
CDR3: CAISESRTNYGYTF
DNA: TGTGCCATCAGTGAGTCCAGGACTAACTATGGCTACACCTTC

J: TRBJ2-7
D: NA
size: many
V: TRBV20-1
CDR3: CSAKRRSSYEQYF
DNA: TGCAGTGCTAAACGGAGAAGCTCCTACGAGCAGTACTTC

J: TRBJ2-7
D: NA
size: many
V: TRBV28
CDR3: CASSSRTYEQYF
DNA: TGTGCCAGCAGTTCCAGGACCTACGAGCAGTACTTC

J: TRBJ1-5
D: NA
size: many
V: TRBV5-1
CDR3: CASSYGDLSQPQHF
DNA: TGCGCCAGCAGCTACGGTGACTTGAGTCAGCCCCAGCATTTT

J: TRBJ2-5
D: TRBD1
size: NA
V: TRBV11-1
CDR3: CASSTGQATFEETQYF
DNA: TGTGCCAGCAGCACAGGACAGGCGACGTTTGAAGAGACCCAGTACTTC

J: TRBJ1-1
D: NA
size: NA
V: TRBV6-2/TRBV6-3
CDR3: CASSYRLANTEAFF
DNA: TGTGCCAGCAGTTACAGGCTCGCGAACACTGAAGCTTTCTTT

J: TRBJ1-5
D: TRBD1
size: many
V: TRBV6-2/TRBV6-3
CDR3: CASSFEIQGNARPSNQPQHF
DNA: TGTGCCAGCAGTTTCGAGATACAGGGGAATGCACGTCCGAGCAATCAGCCCCAGCATTTT

J: TRBJ1-2
D: NA
size: many
V: TRBV5-1
CDR3: CASSLGQSMSYGYTF
DNA: TGCGCCAGCAGCTTGGGGCAGAGCATGAGCTATGGCTACACCTTC

J: TRBJ1-2
D: NA
size: many
V: TRBV6-5
CDR3: CASSYSFRGGHNYGYTF
DNA: TGTGCCAGCAGTTACTCATTCCGTGGGGGACACAACTATGGCTACACCTTC

J: TRBJ2-2
D: NA
size: many
V: TRBV28
CDR3: CASSFWQAYTGELFF
DNA: TGTGCCAGCAGTTTCTGGCAAGCATACACCGGGGAGCTGTTTTTT

J: TRBJ1-1
D: NA
size: many
V: TRBV29-1
CDR3: CSARMRPNPTGGGMNTEAFF
DNA: TGCAGCGCCCGGATGAGGCCGAACCCAACTGGCGGGGGGATGAACACTGAAGCTTTCTTT

J: TRBJ1-4
D: NA
size: many
V: TRBV5-1
CDR3: CASSLDTAPREKLFF
DNA: TGCGCCAGCAGCTTGGATACGGCTCCGAGAGAAAAACTGTTTTTT

J: TRBJ2-3
D: NA
size: many
V: TRBV4-1
CDR3: CASSRDPSTDTQYF
DNA: TGCGCCAGCAGCCGGGACCCTAGCACAGATACGCAGTATTTT

J: TRBJ1-1
D: TRBD1
size: many
V: TRBV29-1
CDR3: CSVEDATGGTEAFF
DNA: TGCAGCGTTGAAGATGCGACAGGGGGGACTGAAGCTTTCTTT

J: TRBJ2-1
D: NA
size: many
V: TRBV5-5
CDR3: CASSLGSSAASYNEQFF
DNA: TGTGCCAGCAGCTTGGGGTCTTCCGCCGCCTCCTACAATGAGCAGTTCTTC

J: TRBJ1-1
D: NA
size: few
V: TRBV4-2
CDR3: CASSHAKMGDMNTEAFF
DNA: TGTGCCAGCAGCCATGCTAAAATGGGGGACATGAACACTGAAGCTTTCTTT

J: TRBJ1-1
D: TRBD1
size: many
V: TRBV5-1
CDR3: CASGPGQGFNTEAFF
DNA: TGCGCCAGCGGACCGGGACAGGGTTTTAACACTGAAGCTTTCTTT

J: TRBJ1-5
D: TRBD1
size: few
V: TRBV7-3
CDR3: CASSLSFGTGFQPQHF
DNA: TGTGCCAGCAGCTTGTCCTTTGGGACAGGGTTTCAGCCCCAGCATTTT

J: TRBJ1-5
D: NA
size: many
V: TRBV28
CDR3: CASSLSLEPQHF
DNA: TGTGCCAGCAGTTTGTCCCTGGAGCCCCAGCATTTT

J: TRBJ1-2
D: NA
size: many
V: TRBV5-5
CDR3: CASHRQIEDYGYTF
DNA: TGTGCCAGCCACAGGCAAATCGAGGACTATGGCTACACCTTC

J: TRBJ2-6
D: NA
size: many
V: TRBV6-5
CDR3: CASSYSIGAGANVLTF
DNA: TGTGCCAGCAGTTACTCGATAGGGGCTGGGGCCAACGTCCTGACTTTC

J: TRBJ2-7
D: NA
size: many
V: TRBV20-1
CDR3: CSARWGAGGLYEQYF
DNA: TGCAGTGCTAGGTGGGGAGCGGGCGGGCTCTACGAGCAGTACTTC

J: TRBJ2-1
D: NA
size: many
V: TRBV9
CDR3: CASSVTASSNEQFF
DNA: TGTGCCAGCAGCGTAACGGCCTCAAGCAATGAGCAGTTCTTC

J: TRBJ1-2
D: NA
size: many
V: TRBV25-1
CDR3: CASSEYGGGIGYTF
DNA: TGTGCCAGCAGTGAATATGGGGGAGGTATTGGCTACACCTTC

J: TRBJ2-1
D: TRBD1
size: many
V: TRBV29-1
CDR3: CSVGTGDEQFF
DNA: TGCAGCGTAGGGACAGGGGATGAGCAGTTCTTC

J: TRBJ2-7
D: TRBD2
size: many
V: TRBV12-3/TRBV12-4
CDR3: CASSPLLARSYEQYF
DNA: TGTGCCAGCAGCCCCTTACTAGCGAGATCCTACGAGCAGTACTTC

J: TRBJ1-5
D: NA
size: many
V: TRBV2
CDR3: CASSEGLQPQHF
DNA: TGTGCCAGCAGTGAAGGCCTTCAGCCCCAGCATTTT

J: TRBJ1-5
D: NA
size: many
V: TRBV7-2
CDR3: CASSLGSGATNQPQHF
DNA: TGTGCCAGCAGCTTAGGGTCAGGGGCTACTAATCAGCCCCAGCATTTT

J: TRBJ2-1
D: TRBD1
size: NA
V: TRBV11-1
CDR3: CASRPPPGTGTDNEQFF
DNA: TGTGCCAGCAGGCCGCCGCCCGGGACAGGGACGGACAATGAGCAGTTCTTC

J: TRBJ2-3
D: TRBD1
size: many
V: TRBV20-1
CDR3: CSATSPWTGTTDTQYF
DNA: TGCAGTGCAACCAGCCCATGGACAGGGACCACAGATACGCAGTATTTT

J: TRBJ2-2
D: TRBD2
size: once
V: TRBV19
CDR3: CASRRRPRGRAGNTGELFF
DNA: TGTGCCAGTAGACGGAGGCCCCGAGGGAGGGCCGGGAACACCGGGGAGCTGTTTTTT

J: TRBJ2-7
D: NA
size: many
V: TRBV28
CDR3: CASRAASYEQYF
DNA: TGTGCCAGCAGGGCAGCCTCCTACGAGCAGTACTTC

J: TRBJ2-7
D: TRBD1
size: many
V: TRBV5-1
CDR3: CASSLAAGGERYF
DNA: TGCGCCAGCAGCTTGGCGGCAGGGGGCGAGAGGTACTTC

J: TRBJ2-5
D: NA
size: many
V: TRBV24-1
CDR3: CATSDGGTAKETQYF
DNA: TGTGCCACCAGTGACGGCGGGACGGCGAAAGAGACCCAGTACTTC

J: TRBJ2-3
D: NA
size: many
V: TRBV5-1
CDR3: CASILALDTQYF
DNA: TGCGCCAGCATCTTGGCCCTTGATACGCAGTATTTT

J: TRBJ2-3
D: TRBD2
size: many
V: TRBV9
CDR3: CASSPPGGSFTDTQYF
DNA: TGTGCCAGCAGCCCCCCGGGGGGATCATTCACAGATACGCAGTATTTT

J: TRBJ2-2
D: NA
size: NA
V: TRBV6-5
CDR3: CASSYTIRPRDTGELFF
DNA: TGTGCCAGCAGTTACACGATCCGGCCGAGAGACACCGGGGAGCTGTTTTTT